Below are 32 T cell receptor beta chains sequenced from a single sample in a study of blood T cell repertoires in COVID-19. Some clones are missing from TCRdb's copy, which holds only in-frame ones; the method was immunoSEQ multiplex PCR. The table records 70,000 or so clones, roughly 91% of them present only once. Sample: peripheral blood. Receptors originate from a woman under 30 with acute or convalescent COVID-19.

This clone has only one observation. V usage is TRBV6-5 and J usage is TRBJ2-1; 10 bases align to TRBD2. This CDR3 is built from 16 residues. V shed 4 bases and J 8 bases; nucleotides not matched to a gene: 11. CDR1 is MNHEY, CDR2 SVGAGI, per germline. The CDR3 protein is CASSFLKTSGPYEQFF. CDR3 nucleotides: TGTGCCAGCAGTTTCCTTAAGACTAGCGGGCCCTATGAGCAGTTCTTC.

This chain uses TRBV28 with TRBJ1-2; TRBD1 matches 8 bases. This CDR3 has 13 amino acids. The V segment lost 7 bases and the J segment 4 bases; nucleotides outside the gene matches: 5. The germline gives CDR1 MDHEN, CDR2 SYDVKM. This CDR3 reads CASTWDRSYGYTF. The CDR3 nucleotides are TGTGCCAGCACCTGGGACAGGTCCTATGGCTACACCTTC.

The chain recombines TRBV21-1 with TRBJ1-5; TRBD1, as called in the table, went unchecked against the DNA. TRBV21-1 is annotated as a pseudogene. The CDR3 runs 18 residues. The CDR3 loop is CASSKRQGWNLGNQPQHF. In DNA form, the CDR3 reads TGTGCCAGCAGCAAGAGACAGGGGTGGAATCTAGGCAATCAGCCCCAGCATTTT.

This chain connects TRBV3-1 (or the pseudogene TRBV3-2) to TRBJ2-3; D unclear. The germline V gene encodes CDR1 LGHDT and CDR2 YNNKEL (reference sequence). The CDR3 totals 16 residues. Trimming cost V 1 base and J 0 bases, with 11 bases left between them. CDR3 loop: CASSQGPHPSTDTQYF. CDR3 DNA sequence: TGTGCCAGCAGCCAAGGGCCTCACCCTAGCACAGATACGCAGTATTTT.

The chain links TRBV5-6 to TRBJ1-1, with D possibly matching TRBD1 (5 bases). Deletions cut 2 bases from V and 7 bases from J, with 9 bases between. Germline V CDR1 and CDR2: SGHDT, YYEEEE. The CDR3 is 12 residues long. CDR3 residues: CASSFAGIEAFF. CDR3 in DNA: TGTGCCAGCAGCTTCGCAGGGATTGAAGCTTTCTTT. Full variable domain (remainder filled in from reference TRBV5-6 and TRBJ1-1): DAGVTQSPTHLIKTRGQQVTLRCSPKSGHDTVSWYQQALGQGPQFIFQYYEEEERQRGNFPDRFSGHQFPNYSSELNVNALLLGDSALYLCASSFAGIEAFFGQGTRLTVV.

This rearrangement joins TRBV18 to TRBJ2-7, with 8 bases aligning to TRBD1. Losses at the gene ends were 4 bases for V and 0 bases for J; bases not matched to a gene: 5. The germline CDR1 and CDR2 sequences are KGHSH and LQKENI. The CDR3 runs to 15 residues. The CDR3 coding sequence is TGTGCCAGCTCACTTGGGACAGGTCCCTCCTACGAGCAGTACTTC. Amino acid sequence: CASSLGTGPSYEQYF.

On this clone: Additional DNA sequences in this sample encode the identical CDR3. DNA for the CDR3: TGTGCCAGCAGTTTGGGTCAGGACTATGGCTACACCTTC. This gives the protein CASSLGQDYGYTF. V is TRBV27 and J is TRBJ1-2; D ambiguous. Trimming pared 3 bases from V and 3 bases from J, leaving 8 bases between. The CDR3 spans 13 residues. Per germline, CDR1 MNHEY and CDR2 SMNVEV (reference sequence).

The table lists this clone with a count of one. The rearrangement uses TRBV28 and TRBJ1-3, with D uncertain. This CDR3 is 15 amino acids long. Germline V gene data show CDR1 as MDHEN and CDR2 as SYDVKM. The V end was cut by 2 bases, the J end by 0 bases, with 8 bases between. The CDR3 DNA follows: TGTGCCAGCAGTTTACACACCAGCTCTGGAAACACCATATATTTT. As protein: CASSLHTSSGNTIYF.

The CDR3 region has the DNA TGTGCCAGCAGTCCACCCGGGACAGAGGGGAGCTATGGCTACACCTTC. Its protein product is CASSPPGTEGSYGYTF. The chain is built from TRBV28 and TRBJ1-2; TRBD1 matches at 7 bases. With V trimmed by 5 bases and J by 4 bases, 13 bases remained unmatched. The CDR3 covers 16 residues. The germline V gene has CDR1 MDHEN and CDR2 SYDVKM.

The chain couples TRBV7-9 to TRBJ2-1, with D possibly being TRBD1 (7 bases). V shed 4 bases and J shed 6 bases, with 16 bases lying between them. This CDR3 contains 15 residues. The germline V gene has CDR1 SEHNR and CDR2 FQNEAQ (reference sequence). CDR3 sequence (DNA): TGTGCCAGCAGCTCTTTTTACAGGGGAGGCAATGAGCAGTTCTTC. The encoded protein is CASSSFYRGGNEQFF.

V usage is TRBV27 and J usage is TRBJ1-4; TRBD1 might be the D (6 bases). V dropped 0 bases and J dropped 6 bases, with 14 bases sitting between them. The CDR3 consists of 16 residues. Germline V CDR1 and CDR2: MNHEY, SMNVEV (reference sequence). Written as DNA, the CDR3 is TGTGCCAGCAGTTTATCCAAGGGGGGGGATTATGAAAAACTGTTTTTT. Its protein is CASSLSKGGDYEKLFF.

This clone has just a few counts. The chain couples TRBV2 to TRBJ2-7; possible D gene TRBD2, 6 bases. This CDR3 region has 15 residues. Trimming removed 3 bases from V and 2 bases from J, with 14 bases in between. Germline CDR1 is SNHLY and CDR2 is FYNNEI. The CDR3: CASSDPQGGTYEQYF. CDR3 nucleotides: TGTGCCAGCAGTGATCCCCAGGGAGGAACCTACGAGCAGTACTTC. The whole variable domain, filled in from reference TRBV2 and TRBJ2-7, reads EPEVTQTPSHQVTQMGQEVILRCVPISNHLYFYWYRQILGQKVEFLVSFYNNEISEKSEIFDDQFSVERPDGSNFTLKIRSTKLEDSAMYFCASSDPQGGTYEQYFGPGTRLTVT.

This clone appeared once. V and J are TRBV19 and TRBJ2-1, with TRBD1 matching 7 bases. Germline CDR1 and CDR2: LNHDA and SQIVND (reference sequence). The V and J ends lost 5 bases and 4 bases, in that order; junction bases with no gene match: 5. The CDR3 is 14 residues long. This chain's CDR3 is CASSDRDSYNEQFF. Written as DNA, the CDR3 is TGTGCCAGTAGTGACCGGGACAGTTACAATGAGCAGTTCTTC. The full variable domain, rest sourced from reference TRBV19 and TRBJ2-1, is DGGITQSPKYLFRKEGQNVTLSCEQNLNHDAMYWYRQDPGQGLRLIYYSQIVNDFQKGDIAEGYSVSREKKESFPLTVTSAQKNPTAFYLCASSDRDSYNEQFFGPGTRLTVL.

J is TRBJ2-3 and V is TRBV11-2, with 7 bases identical to TRBD2. CDR1 is SGHAT, CDR2 FQNNGV, per germline. The V gene end was trimmed by 5 bases and the J gene end by 4 bases; junction bases not matched to a gene: 3. This CDR3 contains 13 residues. CDR3 sequence (DNA): TGTGCCAGCAGCCACGGACTAGCAGATACGCAGTATTTT. It yields the protein CASSHGLADTQYF.

This chain joins TRBV7-2 and TRBJ2-7; 9 bases line up with TRBD2. The CDR3 has 16 amino acids. V lost 5 bases and J lost 2; bases outside the gene matches: 10. CDR1 is SGHTA and CDR2 is FQGNSA in the germline V gene. The CDR3 loop reads CASSQDGGRATYEQYF. DNA of the CDR3: TGTGCCAGCAGCCAGGACGGCGGGAGGGCAACCTACGAGCAGTACTTC.

Written as DNA, the CDR3 is TGTGCCAGCAGTGACTTTTCGGGAGCGGGGGGTCCAATATCGTCAGATACGCAGTATTTT. It translates to CASSDFSGAGGPISSDTQYF. V is TRBV6-4 and J is TRBJ2-3; 9 bases fit TRBD2. The ends lost 1 base at V and 4 bases at J; junction bases unmatched: 18. There are 20 residues in the CDR3. Per germline, CDR1 MRHNA and CDR2 SNTAGT.

This clone was detected once. The V call is TRBV29-1, the J call TRBJ2-1, with 7 bases lining up with TRBD1. The CDR3 covers 13 residues. The V gene end was trimmed by 7 bases and the J gene end by 8 bases; junction bases not matched to a gene: 11. Germline V gene lookup returns CDR1 SQVTM and CDR2 ANQGSEA. CDR3 residues: CSAGTALWDEQFF. Here the CDR3 DNA reads TGCAGCGCCGGGACAGCGCTGTGGGATGAGCAGTTCTTC.

The chain couples TRBV6-2 or TRBV6-3 to TRBJ2-5, with D unclear. The CDR3 length is 12 residues. Germline V gives CDR1 MNHEY, CDR2 SVGEGT. V lost 2 bases and J 5 bases, leaving 6 bases between the germline ends. The CDR3 spells CASSYIRETQYF. The CDR3, as DNA: TGTGCCAGCAGTTACATCCGTGAGACCCAGTACTTC.

The V and J genes are TRBV3-1 (or the pseudogene TRBV3-2) and TRBJ2-7, with 8 bases lining up with TRBD2. Per germline, CDR1 LGHDT and CDR2 YNNKEL (reference sequence). The CDR3 has 14 amino acids. V was pared by 4 bases and J by 2 bases, with 4 bases of the junction left unmatched. CDR3 protein: CASSLDGGAYEQYF. The CDR3 region has the DNA TGTGCCAGCAGCCTAGACGGGGGGGCCTACGAGCAGTACTTC.

The genes are TRBV10-2 and TRBJ1-6, with TRBD1 as a possible D gene (6 bases). The V and J ends lost 2 bases and 9 bases respectively, with 11 bases between them. This CDR3 is 14 amino acids long. Looked up from germline, CDR1 is WSHSY and CDR2 is SAAADI. The chain's CDR3 is CASSEGQTGSPLHF. The CDR3 DNA is TGCGCCAGCAGTGAGGGACAGACCGGTTCACCCCTCCACTTT.

The rearrangement uses TRBV5-6 and TRBJ2-5; 9 bases agree with TRBD1. In germline, CDR1 is SGHDT, CDR2 YYEEEE. This CDR3 comprises 16 residues. V shed 4 bases, J shed 2 bases, and the junction held 9 bases outside the gene matches. CDR3 residues: CASSPTGGPIQETQYF. CDR3 coding DNA: TGTGCCAGCAGCCCCACAGGGGGCCCGATTCAAGAGACCCAGTACTTC.

The J gene is TRBJ2-1, the V gene TRBV27; no clear D. The germline V gene has CDR1 MNHEY and CDR2 SMNVEV (reference sequence). This CDR3 is built from 15 residues. The V end lost 5 bases, the J end lost 3 bases, and 14 bases lay between the germline ends. The CDR3 DNA reads TGTGCCAGCAGTCCTGTTCGAGTAGTCTACAATGAGCAGTTCTTC. Translating it yields CASSPVRVVYNEQFF.

This rearrangement joins TRBV6-6 to TRBJ1-1; the match to TRBD1 covers 10 bases. From germline, CDR1 is MNHNY and CDR2 SVGAGI (reference sequence). After removal of 5 bases from V and 3 bases from J, the junction contained 6 bases not matched to a gene. This CDR3 is built from 15 residues. The CDR3 bases are TGTGCCAGCAGTCCTACGGGACAGGGGTACACTGAAGCTTTCTTT. Translated, it gives CASSPTGQGYTEAFF.

The gene calls are TRBV7-2 and TRBJ1-1; 7 bases match TRBD1. The V and J ends lost 5 bases and 6 bases, in that order; junction bases with no gene match: 6. Germline V CDR1 and CDR2: SGHTA, FQGNSA. The CDR3 loop spans 13 amino acids. CDR3 sequence: CASSPDREAEAFF. The CDR3 coding sequence is TGTGCCAGCAGCCCTGACAGGGAGGCTGAAGCTTTCTTT. Full variable domain (rest looked up from reference TRBV7-2 and TRBJ1-1): GAGVSQSPSNKVTEKGKDVELRCDPISGHTALYWYRQSLGQGLEFLIYFQGNSAPDKSGLPSDRFSAERTGGSVSTLTIQRTQQEDSAVYLCASSPDREAEAFFGQGTRLTVV.

The genes are TRBV7-2 and TRBJ2-7, with D uncertain. V lost 2 bases and J lost 1, with 6 bases in between. Germline V gives CDR1 SGHTA, CDR2 FQGNSA. CDR3 length: 13 residues. The CDR3 region is CASSLPQSYEQYF. DNA of the CDR3: TGTGCCAGCAGCTTACCCCAGTCCTACGAGCAGTACTTC.

This clone was observed at least ten times. J is TRBJ2-3 and V is TRBV27; a weak D match, TRBD2 (6 bases). The germline V gene encodes CDR1 MNHEY and CDR2 SMNVEV (reference sequence). The length of the CDR3 is 14 residues. Trimming cost V 4 bases and J 1 base, with 9 bases left between them. The CDR3 DNA is TGTGCCAGCAGTTGGTCTAGCGGCACAGATACGCAGTATTTT. Translating it yields CASSWSSGTDTQYF.

V and J are TRBV19 and TRBJ2-1; the match to TRBD2 covers 10 bases. Germline V gene lookup returns CDR1 LNHDA and CDR2 SQIVND (reference sequence). The CDR3 has 15 residues. V was clipped by 5 bases and J by 9 bases; unmatched bases: 10. This chain's CDR3 is CASSDIWLAGVEQFF. For the CDR3, the DNA is TGTGCCAGTAGTGACATATGGCTAGCGGGAGTTGAGCAGTTCTTC.

The CDR3 DNA reads TGTGCCAGCAGCCAAGAGATGGCAGGGGGAGGCTACACCTTC. This gives the protein CASSQEMAGGGYTF. The rearrangement uses TRBV3-1 (or the pseudogene TRBV3-2) and TRBJ1-2; 7 positions agree with TRBD1. Germline V gives CDR1 LGHDT, CDR2 YNNKEL (reference sequence). Losses at the gene ends were 0 bases for V and 8 bases for J; bases not matched to a gene: 6. CDR3 length: 14 amino acids.

This chain connects TRBV18 to TRBJ1-3; no reliable D call. The germline V gene encodes CDR1 KGHSH and CDR2 LQKENI. V was pared by 4 bases and J by 1 base, with 8 bases between. This CDR3 is 14 amino acids long. For the CDR3, the DNA is TGTGCCAGCTCACAGAGCAAATCTGGAAACACCATATATTTT. It translates to CASSQSKSGNTIYF. The complete variable domain, with remaining parts taken from reference TRBV18 and TRBJ1-3, reads NAGVMQNPRHLVRRRGQEARLRCSPMKGHSHVYWYRQLPEEGLKFMVYLQKENIIDESGMPKERFSAEFPKEGPSILRIQQVVRGDSAAYFCASSQSKSGNTIYFGEGSWLTVV.

The genes are TRBV7-9 and TRBJ2-2; D perhaps matches TRBD2 (6 bases). V was cut by 5 bases and J by 7 bases, with 14 bases left in between. Germline V gene sequence: CDR1 SEHNR, CDR2 FQNEAQ (reference sequence). CDR3 length: 14 amino acids. As DNA, the CDR3 is TGTGCCAGCAGCAACGGCGGGATTGGCGGGGAGCTGTTTTTT. The encoded protein is CASSNGGIGGELFF.

This rearrangement joins TRBV5-1 to TRBJ2-1; 8 bases map to TRBD2. Germline lookup yields CDR1 SGHRS and CDR2 YFSETQ. The CDR3 contains 16 residues. J was trimmed by 6 bases and V by 4 bases; bases with no gene match: 12. The CDR3 DNA sequence: TGCGCCAGCAGCCACGGATGGGGGACTAGGCCCAATGAGCAGTTCTTC. The encoded protein is CASSHGWGTRPNEQFF. Full variable domain (missing parts from reference TRBV5-1 and TRBJ2-1): KAGVTQTPRYLIKTRGQQVTLSCSPISGHRSVSWYQQTPGQGLQFLFEYFSETQRNKGNFPGRFSGRQFSNSRSEMNVSTLELGDSALYLCASSHGWGTRPNEQFFGPGTRLTVL.

The chain is built from TRBV29-1 and TRBJ1-2, with D possibly being TRBD1 (6 bases). Germline V gene sequence: CDR1 SQVTM, CDR2 ANQGSEA. V lost 4 bases and J lost 5, with 8 bases in between. This CDR3 comprises 11 residues. CDR3 region: CSVATGYGYTF. CDR3 nucleotide sequence: TGCAGCGTTGCAACAGGGTATGGCTACACCTTC. Full variable domain (missing parts from reference TRBV29-1 and TRBJ1-2): SAVISQKPSRDICQRGTSLTIQCQVDSQVTMMFWYRQQPGQSLTLIATANQGSEATYESGFVIDKFPISRPNLTFSTLTVSNMSPEDSSIYLCSVATGYGYTFGSGTRLTVV.